The next 27 T cell receptor beta chains were all read from a single sample in a study of shared clonotypes between healthy human individuals (dated by TCRdb to 2020 to 2021). The protocol used for the library was the immunoSEQ multiplex PCR assay. Sourced from immuneACCESS, this table was stored by TCRdb with only in-frame sequences that have V and J called. A share of the clones is absent; for the studies checked, an unresolved V gene accounts for under half, and the remainder has no known explanation. This sample lists about 470,000 clones; 79% were detected once. Of the sample, roughly 13% falls within the top ten clones. The material sequenced was PBMCs. Receptors were obtained from a woman aged 40 to 50 in good health. Some clones in this sample may be carry-over from other donors' samples.

This clone was recorded once. The chain combines TRBV5-1 with TRBJ2-1; 14 positions match TRBD2. CDR3 length: 15 amino acids. Germline-derived CDR1 and CDR2 are SGHRS and YFSETQ. J gave up 8 bases and V 4 bases, and 5 bases lay outside the gene matches. The CDR3 sequence is CASSPGTSGRHEQFF. CDR3 nucleotides: TGCGCCAGCAGCCCCGGGACTAGCGGGAGACATGAGCAGTTCTTC. Variable domain in full (rest from reference TRBV5-1 and TRBJ2-1): KAGVTQTPRYLIKTRGQQVTLSCSPISGHRSVSWYQQTPGQGLQFLFEYFSETQRNKGNFPGRFSGRQFSNSRSEMNVSTLELGDSALYLCASSPGTSGRHEQFFGPGTRLTVL.

This chain joins TRBV7-2 and TRBJ2-2; D unresolved. Per the germline V gene, CDR1 is SGHTA and CDR2 is FQGNSA. There are 14 residues in the CDR3. The V gene lost 1 base and the J gene lost 4 bases, with 7 bases spanning the gap. DNA of the CDR3: TGTGCCAGCAGCTTAGATAGGGCCACCGGGGAGCTGTTTTTT. Its translation: CASSLDRATGELFF.

This clone has a handful of counts. The rearrangement joins TRBV21-1 to TRBJ2-7; the D call of TRBD1 is as the table states it, not checked on the DNA. TRBV21-1 constitutes a pseudogene. The CDR3 totals 15 residues. Here the CDR3 reads CASSKKGTGSHEQYF. In DNA form, the CDR3 reads TGTGCCAGCAGCAAGAAGGGGACAGGGTCCCACGAGCAGTACTTC.

A single count supports this clone. The genes are TRBV7-8 and TRBJ1-5; D gene uncertain. The CDR3 has 13 amino acids. Germline assignment: CDR1 SGHVS and CDR2 FQNEAQ. Deletions cut 1 base from V and 5 bases from J, with 6 bases between. As DNA, the CDR3 is TGTGCCAGCAGCTTAGGTGGAGATCAGCCCCAGCATTTT. Its protein product is CASSLGGDQPQHF.

The CDR3 DNA is TGTGCCGGACACGAGGACACCGGGGAGCTGTTTTTT. Amino acids: CAGHEDTGELFF. This chain links TRBV7-9 with TRBJ2-2; TRBD1 might be the D (5 bases). Germline assignment: CDR1 SEHNR and CDR2 FQNEAQ (reference sequence). The CDR3 has 12 amino acids. Trimming cost V 11 bases and J 3 bases, with 10 bases left between them.

The chain joins TRBV28 to TRBJ2-2; TRBD1 is a possible D gene (6 bases). The CDR3 loop spans 14 amino acids. The germline CDR1 and CDR2 sequences are MDHEN and SYDVKM. V was clipped by 7 bases and J by 4 bases, with 13 bases between them. CDR3 in DNA: TGTGCCAGCATTTGGACAGAGGGCACCGGGGAGCTGTTTTTT. It encodes CASIWTEGTGELFF.

This clone was counted at least ten times. This chain joins TRBV19 and TRBJ1-1, with D uncertain. The CDR3 contains 12 residues. Germline V gene lookup returns CDR1 LNHDA and CDR2 SQIVND (reference sequence). Trimming removed 3 bases from V and 5 bases from J, with 7 bases in between. CDR3 in DNA: TGTGCCAGTAGTATGTTGGGAACTGAAGCTTTCTTT. This encodes CASSMLGTEAFF.

This clone was counted once. The chain is built from TRBV7-2 and TRBJ2-7; TRBD2 aligns across 13 bases. With 5 bases clipped from V and 3 bases from J, the junction kept 7 bases outside the gene matches. The length of the CDR3 is 16 residues. The germline V gene has CDR1 SGHTA and CDR2 FQGNSA. CDR3 amino acids: CASSPQGLAGDYEQYF. CDR3 in DNA: TGTGCCAGCAGCCCGCAAGGACTAGCGGGAGACTACGAGCAGTACTTC.

The rearrangement links TRBV7-2 to TRBJ2-7; D remains ambiguous. The CDR3 runs to 12 residues. Germline assignment: CDR1 SGHTA and CDR2 FQGNSA. V shed 5 bases and J shed 5 bases, with 10 bases lying between them. CDR3 DNA: TGTGCCAGCAGCCCTACCACTGACGAGCAGTACTTC. Its protein is CASSPTTDEQYF.

The J gene is TRBJ2-7, the V gene TRBV5-1, with D possibly called TRBD1 or TRBD2 (5 bases each). Germline CDR1 reads SGHRS; CDR2 reads YFSETQ. The CDR3 sequence is 17 residues long. V was shortened by 0 bases and J by 0 bases, with 16 bases between the two germline ends. The CDR3 spells CASSLVLAGASSYEQYF. CDR3 sequence (DNA): TGCGCCAGCAGCTTGGTTCTGGCCGGGGCGAGCTCCTACGAGCAGTACTTC.

CDR3 region: CASSPTSGTTYEQYF. The CDR3 DNA is TGTGCCAGCAGCCCGACTAGCGGGACAACCTACGAGCAGTACTTC. This chain connects TRBV6-5 to TRBJ2-7, with 11 nucleotides matching TRBD2. V dropped 6 bases and J dropped 2; count of bases not matched to a gene: 6. CDR1 and CDR2 (germline): MNHEY, SVGAGI. The CDR3 length is 15 residues.

The V gene is TRBV28, the J gene TRBJ1-3; no clear D. The germline V gene encodes CDR1 MDHEN and CDR2 SYDVKM. This CDR3 has 13 amino acids. Between the trimmed V and J ends, which lost 2 bases and 7 bases, there was a span of 9 bases. The CDR3 is CASSLSQLNTIYF. CDR3 bases: TGTGCCAGCAGTTTAAGCCAGTTGAACACCATATATTTT.

The chain combines TRBV11-2 with TRBJ1-2; TRBD1 matches 9 bases. CDR1 is SGHAT and CDR2 is FQNNGV in the germline V gene. The V segment lost 1 base and the J segment 11 bases; nucleotides outside the gene matches: 5. The CDR3 has 13 amino acids. DNA of the CDR3: TGTGCCAGCAGCTTAGCTCAGGACAGGGGATACACCTTC. Protein product: CASSLAQDRGYTF.

The chain has TRBV6-1 and TRBJ2-2; D is ambiguous. This CDR3 is built from 13 residues. In germline, CDR1 is MNHNS, CDR2 SASEGT. Between the trimmed V and J ends, which lost 7 bases and 7 bases, there was a span of 13 bases. The CDR3 spells CASTWKDLGELFF. The CDR3 nucleotides are TGTGCCAGCACTTGGAAAGACCTCGGGGAGCTGTTTTTT.

The chain has TRBV19 and TRBJ2-3, with a possible D match to TRBD1 (5 bases). Germline V gene sequence: CDR1 LNHDA, CDR2 SQIVND (reference sequence). V gave up 3 bases and J gave up 1 base, with 8 bases separating them. The CDR3 consists of 14 residues. The CDR3 bases are TGTGCCAGTAGTATGGGGCCCGGCACAGATACGCAGTATTTT. Amino acid sequence: CASSMGPGTDTQYF.

This chain uses TRBV19 with TRBJ1-3; D is unresolved. The CDR3 is made up of 12 amino acids. Germline CDR1 and CDR2: LNHDA and SQIVND (reference sequence). V was shortened by 4 bases and J by 6 bases, with 7 bases between the two germline ends. The CDR3 reads CASSKTENTIYF. CDR3 DNA: TGTGCCAGTAGTAAGACGGAAAACACCATATATTTT.

V and J are TRBV7-2 and TRBJ2-1; D not certain. The CDR3 runs to 13 residues. CDR1 SGHTA and CDR2 FQGNSA come from the germline V gene. The V end was cut by 8 bases, the J end by 7 bases, with 15 bases between. Here the CDR3 reads CASSLGYWNEQFF. CDR3 in DNA: TGTGCCAGCTCCCTGGGATACTGGAATGAGCAGTTCTTC.

This clone was detected only once. The chain combines TRBV5-1 with TRBJ2-1; possibly TRBD1 for D (6 bases). CDR1 is SGHRS and CDR2 is YFSETQ in the germline V gene. The V gene lost 4 bases and the J gene lost 0 bases, with 8 bases spanning the gap. The CDR3 covers 14 residues. The CDR3 DNA sequence: TGCGCCAGCAGCACGACAGGCTCCTACAATGAGCAGTTCTTC. It translates to CASSTTGSYNEQFF.

This clone was seen a handful of times. This sequence joins TRBV28 and TRBJ1-2, with D hard to call. The length of the CDR3 is 13 residues. The V gene lost 5 bases and the J gene lost 7 bases, with 14 bases spanning the gap. Per germline, CDR1 MDHEN and CDR2 SYDVKM. The DNA of the CDR3 is TGTGCCAGCAGTCTGGGCCTCGGTCGTGGCTACACCTTC. The encoded protein is CASSLGLGRGYTF.

V and J are TRBV6-1 and TRBJ2-7, with 11 bases identical to TRBD1. The junction had 9 bases not matched to a gene; V was cut back by 4 bases and J by 1 base. The CDR3 sequence is 17 residues long. Germline V CDR1 and CDR2: MNHNS, SASEGT. This chain's CDR3 is CASSGDWTGGFSYEQYF. DNA for the CDR3: TGTGCCAGCAGTGGAGATTGGACAGGGGGCTTTTCCTACGAGCAGTACTTC.

The V and J genes are TRBV10-2 and TRBJ1-5; tentatively, D is TRBD1 (5 bases). The CDR3 extends over 16 amino acids. The germline gives CDR1 WSHSY, CDR2 SAAADI. Deletions cut 3 bases from V and 5 bases from J, with 17 bases between. The chain's CDR3 is CASSDPWRGGYQPQHF. The CDR3 bases are TGCGCCAGCAGTGACCCTTGGCGGGGGGGGTATCAGCCCCAGCATTTT.

V gene TRBV27 combines with J gene TRBJ1-1; 9 bases match TRBD1. The CDR3 has 16 residues. V lost 8 bases and J lost 5; bases outside the gene matches: 15. Germline-derived CDR1 and CDR2 are MNHEY and SMNVEV (reference sequence). In DNA, the CDR3 is TGTGCCAGCCGTCAACCCAGTACAGGGGGCTTTACTGAAGCTTTCTTT. It codes for CASRQPSTGGFTEAFF.

The rearrangement joins TRBV4-2 to TRBJ2-3, with TRBD1 matching 8 bases. Trimming removed 1 base from V and 8 bases from J; junction bases left unmatched: 11. This CDR3 has 16 residues. Germline CDR1 is LGHNA and CDR2 is YNFKEQ. The CDR3 nucleotides are TGTGCCAGCAGCCAAGTGGGGGGACAGGAGGAGGGTACGCAGTATTTT. It translates to CASSQVGGQEEGTQYF.

V is TRBV30 and J is TRBJ2-3; 7 bases are a match to TRBD1. CDR3 length: 15 residues. V was clipped by 5 bases and J by 1 base; unmatched bases: 9. Germline-derived CDR1 and CDR2 are GTSNPN and SVGIG (reference sequence). CDR3 sequence: CAWGFHRGGTDTQYF. For the CDR3, the DNA is TGTGCCTGGGGGTTCCACAGGGGAGGCACAGATACGCAGTATTTT.

This chain uses TRBV4-2 with TRBJ1-2; TRBD1 agrees at 7 bases. CDR1 is LGHNA and CDR2 is YNFKEQ in the germline V gene. This CDR3 is built from 18 residues. After removal of 0 bases from V and 3 bases from J, the junction contained 13 bases not matched to a gene. CDR3 in amino acids: CASSQDRAGQVLYYGYTF. The CDR3 nucleotides read TGTGCCAGCAGCCAAGATCGGGCCGGACAGGTTCTTTACTATGGCTACACCTTC.

This sequence joins TRBV7-2 and TRBJ1-2; D may be TRBD1 (6 bases). Per the germline V gene, CDR1 is SGHTA and CDR2 is FQGNSA. V was trimmed by 0 bases and J by 4 bases, leaving 18 bases between them. The CDR3 consists of 17 residues. CDR3 coding DNA: TGTGCCAGCAGCTTAGCGGTCAGGGGTGGCAGCGGCTATGGCTACACCTTC. It is translated as CASSLAVRGGSGYGYTF.

This clone was observed at least ten times. The chain combines TRBV4-1 with TRBJ2-7, with a possible D match to TRBD2 (7 bases). The V and J ends lost 1 base and 4 bases respectively, with 26 bases between them. Germline CDR1 reads MGHRA; CDR2 reads YSYEKL. The CDR3 spans 19 residues. This CDR3 is CASSQAPPGAGAGLYEQYF. Here the CDR3 DNA reads TGCGCCAGCAGCCAAGCCCCACCGGGGGCGGGAGCGGGACTATACGAGCAGTACTTC.